The rows below give T cell receptor beta chains drawn from one sample of a study of T cells after yellow fever vaccination. TCRdb itself ran the 5' RACE reads through MiXCR, one entry per CDR3 protein. Of about 130,000 distinct CDR3 sequences listed, about 6.2% are singletons. The sample here was CD4+ T cells sorted from PBMCs, taken 10 days after the yellow fever booster vaccination. The receptors originated from a man aged 25 to 45 who received the YFV17D yellow fever vaccine. The CDR3 runs from the conserved cysteine through the conserved F or W. Each record gives: clone size, D gene, J gene, V gene, CDR3 protein. The D gene is left open where the match is weak. The listing skips clone size in some rows; elsewhere it reads once, few, many or a size class.

clone_size: few
d_call: TRBD1
j_call: TRBJ2-7
v_call: TRBV27
cdr3_aa: CASSPQTGGYEQYF

clone_size: many
d_call: NA
j_call: TRBJ2-5
v_call: TRBV12-3/TRBV12-4
cdr3_aa: CASSSGGPKTQYF

clone_size: many
d_call: TRBD1
j_call: TRBJ2-3
v_call: TRBV20-1
cdr3_aa: CSARKRDRGGTDTQYF

clone_size: NA
d_call: NA
j_call: TRBJ2-1
v_call: TRBV6-2/TRBV6-3
cdr3_aa: CASTPWGPNHNEQFF

clone_size: NA
d_call: NA
j_call: TRBJ2-3
v_call: TRBV6-1
cdr3_aa: CASSPTGTSTDTQYF

clone_size: many
d_call: TRBD1
j_call: TRBJ1-5
v_call: TRBV20-1
cdr3_aa: CSAGQGNQPQHF

clone_size: NA
d_call: NA
j_call: TRBJ2-1
v_call: TRBV20-1
cdr3_aa: CSARDQYEQFF

clone_size: many
d_call: TRBD1
j_call: TRBJ1-5
v_call: TRBV20-1
cdr3_aa: CSAGTGANQPQHF

clone_size: many
d_call: TRBD1
j_call: TRBJ2-3
v_call: TRBV18
cdr3_aa: CASSPRTGRVTDTQYF

clone_size: many
d_call: NA
j_call: TRBJ2-5
v_call: TRBV12-3/TRBV12-4
cdr3_aa: CASSWVGQTQYF

clone_size: many
d_call: NA
j_call: TRBJ1-2
v_call: TRBV7-2
cdr3_aa: CASPSLYGYTF

clone_size: many
d_call: NA
j_call: TRBJ1-1
v_call: TRBV5-4
cdr3_aa: CASSQDTLSALFF

clone_size: many
d_call: TRBD1
j_call: TRBJ2-7
v_call: TRBV11-2
cdr3_aa: CASRRTGMSYEQYF

clone_size: many
d_call: TRBD1
j_call: TRBJ1-2
v_call: TRBV6-1
cdr3_aa: CATRDRNPYGYTF

clone_size: NA
d_call: TRBD2
j_call: TRBJ2-7
v_call: TRBV14
cdr3_aa: CASSQDGLADHYEQYF

clone_size: many
d_call: TRBD2
j_call: TRBJ2-7
v_call: TRBV28
cdr3_aa: CASSSSGTRSEQYF

clone_size: many
d_call: TRBD2
j_call: TRBJ2-1
v_call: TRBV12-3/TRBV12-4
cdr3_aa: CASSLIRTSGSWQVSYNEQFF

clone_size: NA
d_call: TRBD1
j_call: TRBJ2-7
v_call: TRBV7-2
cdr3_aa: CASSFQGALYEQYF

clone_size: many
d_call: NA
j_call: TRBJ2-1
v_call: TRBV7-2
cdr3_aa: CASSFPGLVEQFF

clone_size: many
d_call: TRBD2
j_call: TRBJ2-7
v_call: TRBV20-1
cdr3_aa: CSASTSGLPWGSSYEQYF

clone_size: many
d_call: NA
j_call: TRBJ2-7
v_call: TRBV12-3/TRBV12-4
cdr3_aa: CASSRHRVSYEQYF

clone_size: many
d_call: TRBD1
j_call: TRBJ1-2
v_call: TRBV9
cdr3_aa: CASSAGTGPYGYTF

clone_size: many
d_call: NA
j_call: TRBJ2-2
v_call: TRBV29-1
cdr3_aa: CGSLTGTGELFF

clone_size: NA
d_call: TRBD1
j_call: TRBJ2-3
v_call: TRBV18
cdr3_aa: CASLGTGTDTQYF

clone_size: many
d_call: NA
j_call: TRBJ2-7
v_call: TRBV7-2
cdr3_aa: CASSLLGYEQYF

clone_size: many
d_call: TRBD2
j_call: TRBJ2-1
v_call: TRBV28
cdr3_aa: CASSSPAGGGNEQFF

clone_size: many
d_call: NA
j_call: TRBJ2-3
v_call: TRBV5-1
cdr3_aa: CASSLTDGADTQYF

clone_size: many
d_call: NA
j_call: TRBJ2-7
v_call: TRBV9
cdr3_aa: CASSVGTDLSVYEQYF

clone_size: many
d_call: NA
j_call: TRBJ2-5
v_call: TRBV7-9
cdr3_aa: CASSVSGAQETQYF

clone_size: many
d_call: TRBD1
j_call: TRBJ2-5
v_call: TRBV10-3
cdr3_aa: CAIGQGEETQYF

clone_size: many
d_call: NA
j_call: TRBJ1-1
v_call: TRBV20-1
cdr3_aa: CSARDWAAGSGTEAFF

clone_size: many
d_call: TRBD2
j_call: TRBJ2-1
v_call: TRBV6-5
cdr3_aa: CASSYGVAGGSSYNEQFF

clone_size: NA
d_call: NA
j_call: TRBJ2-3
v_call: TRBV24-1
cdr3_aa: CATSDLSRGTDTQYF

clone_size: many
d_call: NA
j_call: TRBJ2-5
v_call: TRBV20-1
cdr3_aa: CSARDPARPQETQYF

clone_size: many
d_call: NA
j_call: TRBJ2-7
v_call: TRBV6-5
cdr3_aa: CARNSGAREQYF

clone_size: NA
d_call: NA
j_call: TRBJ2-7
v_call: TRBV30
cdr3_aa: CAWSPGVDREQYF

clone_size: many
d_call: NA
j_call: TRBJ2-2
v_call: TRBV5-6
cdr3_aa: CASSLVVGTNTGELFF

clone_size: many
d_call: TRBD1
j_call: TRBJ2-7
v_call: TRBV5-8
cdr3_aa: CASSLFWNRGNSEQYF

clone_size: many
d_call: NA
j_call: TRBJ2-3
v_call: TRBV7-2
cdr3_aa: CASSLAPGTDTQYF

clone_size: many
d_call: NA
j_call: TRBJ1-1
v_call: TRBV5-1
cdr3_aa: CASSLESGRNTEAFF

clone_size: many
d_call: NA
j_call: TRBJ2-5
v_call: TRBV20-1
cdr3_aa: CSAPNSETQYF

clone_size: many
d_call: NA
j_call: TRBJ2-1
v_call: TRBV27
cdr3_aa: CASGHRANEQFF

clone_size: few
d_call: NA
j_call: TRBJ1-1
v_call: TRBV7-2
cdr3_aa: CASSFTGMGSFF

clone_size: few
d_call: NA
j_call: TRBJ2-3
v_call: TRBV6-5
cdr3_aa: CASSRLPAPSTDTQYF

clone_size: many
d_call: NA
j_call: TRBJ2-1
v_call: TRBV12-3/TRBV12-4
cdr3_aa: CASSFKGVYNEQFF

clone_size: many
d_call: TRBD1
j_call: TRBJ2-5
v_call: TRBV18
cdr3_aa: CASSTGVGETQYF

clone_size: many
d_call: NA
j_call: TRBJ2-6
v_call: TRBV27
cdr3_aa: CASSLYVSGANVLTF

clone_size: many
d_call: NA
j_call: TRBJ2-3
v_call: TRBV20-1
cdr3_aa: CSARGANGATDTQYF

clone_size: many
d_call: NA
j_call: TRBJ2-7
v_call: TRBV5-1
cdr3_aa: CASSFGQPNYEQYF

clone_size: many
d_call: TRBD2
j_call: TRBJ2-5
v_call: TRBV5-6
cdr3_aa: CASNVLAGEETQYF

clone_size: many
d_call: TRBD2
j_call: TRBJ2-5
v_call: TRBV7-8
cdr3_aa: CASSSLAGLPYETQYF

clone_size: few
d_call: TRBD1
j_call: TRBJ2-6
v_call: TRBV5-1
cdr3_aa: CASSLTGTGAGANVLTF

clone_size: few
d_call: TRBD2
j_call: TRBJ2-1
v_call: TRBV19
cdr3_aa: CASSETSGSSAYNEQFF

clone_size: many
d_call: NA
j_call: TRBJ2-7
v_call: TRBV5-8
cdr3_aa: CASSLWGDAYEQYF

clone_size: many
d_call: TRBD1
j_call: TRBJ1-1
v_call: TRBV7-8
cdr3_aa: CASSLERGREAFF

clone_size: few
d_call: NA
j_call: TRBJ1-2
v_call: TRBV19
cdr3_aa: CASSIFTGSDGYTF

clone_size: many
d_call: NA
j_call: TRBJ2-3
v_call: TRBV24-1
cdr3_aa: CATSLSSSTDTQYF

clone_size: many
d_call: NA
j_call: TRBJ2-1
v_call: TRBV7-7
cdr3_aa: CASSLGGFYNEQFF